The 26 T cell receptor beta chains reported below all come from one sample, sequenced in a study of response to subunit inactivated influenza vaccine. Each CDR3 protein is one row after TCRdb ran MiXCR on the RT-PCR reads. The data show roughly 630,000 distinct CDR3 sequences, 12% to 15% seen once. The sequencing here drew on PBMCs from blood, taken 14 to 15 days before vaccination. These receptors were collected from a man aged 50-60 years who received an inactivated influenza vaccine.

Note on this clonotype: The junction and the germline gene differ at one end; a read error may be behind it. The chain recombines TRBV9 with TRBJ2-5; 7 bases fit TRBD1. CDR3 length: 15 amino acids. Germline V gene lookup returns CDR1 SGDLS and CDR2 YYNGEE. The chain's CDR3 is CASSPSSGQQETRYF. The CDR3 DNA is TGTGCCAGCAGCCCGAGCTCGGGACAGCAAGAGACCCGGTACTTC. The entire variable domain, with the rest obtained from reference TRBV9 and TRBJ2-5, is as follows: DSGVTQTPKHLITATGQRVTLRCSPRSGDLSVYWYQQSLDQGLQFLIQYYNGEERAKGNILERFSAQQFPDLHSELNLSSLELGDSALYFCASSPSSGQQETRYFGPGTRLLVL.

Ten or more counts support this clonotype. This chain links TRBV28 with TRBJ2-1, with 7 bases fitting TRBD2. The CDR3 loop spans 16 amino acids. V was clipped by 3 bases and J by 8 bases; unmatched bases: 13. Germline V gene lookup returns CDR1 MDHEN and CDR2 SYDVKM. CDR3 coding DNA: TGTGCCAGCAGTTTGTCACGGGGGGTTGTGGGCGATGAGCAGTTCTTC. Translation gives CASSLSRGVVGDEQFF.

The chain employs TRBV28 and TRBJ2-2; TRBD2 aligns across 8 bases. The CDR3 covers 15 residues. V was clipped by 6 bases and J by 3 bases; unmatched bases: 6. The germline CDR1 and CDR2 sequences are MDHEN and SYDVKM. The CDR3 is CASSGGVTYTGELFF. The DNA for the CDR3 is TGTGCCAGCAGCGGGGGGGTAACTTACACCGGGGAGCTGTTTTTT.

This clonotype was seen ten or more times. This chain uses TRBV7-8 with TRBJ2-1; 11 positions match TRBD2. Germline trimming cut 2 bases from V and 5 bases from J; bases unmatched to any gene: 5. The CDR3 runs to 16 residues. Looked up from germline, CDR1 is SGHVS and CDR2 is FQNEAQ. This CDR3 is CASSLSASGGHNEQFF. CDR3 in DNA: TGTGCCAGCAGCTTAAGTGCTAGCGGGGGGCACAATGAGCAGTTCTTC. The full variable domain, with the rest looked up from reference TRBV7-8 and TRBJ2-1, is GAGVSQSPRYKVAKRGQDVALRCDPISGHVSLFWYQQALGQGPEFLTYFQNEAQLDKSGLPSDRFFAERPEGSVSTLKIQRTQQEDSAVYLCASSLSASGGHNEQFFGPGTRLTVL.

CDR3 DNA sequence: TGCGCCAGCAGCCAAGATCTGTCAGCCTACGAGCAGTACTTC. Amino acids: CASSQDLSAYEQYF. The rearrangement links TRBV4-3 to TRBJ2-7; D gene uncertain. In germline, CDR1 is LGHNA, CDR2 YSLEER. The CDR3 has 14 residues. V gave up 0 bases and J gave up 2 bases, with 8 bases separating them.

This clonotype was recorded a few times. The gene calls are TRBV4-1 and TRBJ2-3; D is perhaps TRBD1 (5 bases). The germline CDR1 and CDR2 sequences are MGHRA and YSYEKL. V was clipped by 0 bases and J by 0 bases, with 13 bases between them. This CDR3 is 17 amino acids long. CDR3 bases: TGCGCCAGCAGCCAAGATCCCAGGGATTCTAGCACAGATACGCAGTATTTT. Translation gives CASSQDPRDSSTDTQYF.

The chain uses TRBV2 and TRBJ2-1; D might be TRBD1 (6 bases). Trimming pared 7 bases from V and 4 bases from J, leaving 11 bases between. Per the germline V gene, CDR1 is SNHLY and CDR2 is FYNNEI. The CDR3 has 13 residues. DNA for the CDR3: TGTGCCAGCACCGAGGACAGTTACAATGAGCAGTTCTTC. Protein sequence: CASTEDSYNEQFF. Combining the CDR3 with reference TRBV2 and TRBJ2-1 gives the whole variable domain EPEVTQTPSHQVTQMGQEVILRCVPISNHLYFYWYRQILGQKVEFLVSFYNNEISEKSEIFDDQFSVERPDGSNFTLKIRSTKLEDSAMYFCASTEDSYNEQFFGPGTRLTVL.

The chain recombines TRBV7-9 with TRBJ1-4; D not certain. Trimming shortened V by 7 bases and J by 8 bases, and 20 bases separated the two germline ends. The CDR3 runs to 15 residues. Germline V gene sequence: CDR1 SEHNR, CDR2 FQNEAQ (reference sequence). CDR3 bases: TGTGCCAGCACCCCCTTGGTGGGTAGTTTCGAAAAACTGTTTTTT. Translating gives CASTPLVGSFEKLFF.

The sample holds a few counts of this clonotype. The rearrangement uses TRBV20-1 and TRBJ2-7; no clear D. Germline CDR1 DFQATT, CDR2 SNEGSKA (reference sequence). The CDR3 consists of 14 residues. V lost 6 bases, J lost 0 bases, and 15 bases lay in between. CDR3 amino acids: CSAPLYESSYEQYF. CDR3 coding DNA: TGCAGTGCCCCCCTGTATGAGAGCTCCTACGAGCAGTACTTC.

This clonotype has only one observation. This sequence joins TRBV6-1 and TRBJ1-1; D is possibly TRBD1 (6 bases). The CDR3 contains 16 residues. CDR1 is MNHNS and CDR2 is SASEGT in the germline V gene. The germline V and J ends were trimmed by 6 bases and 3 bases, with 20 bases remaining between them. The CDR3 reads CASRSYGGGLDTEAFF. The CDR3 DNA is TGTGCCAGCAGGTCGTACGGGGGGGGCCTGGACACTGAAGCTTTCTTT.

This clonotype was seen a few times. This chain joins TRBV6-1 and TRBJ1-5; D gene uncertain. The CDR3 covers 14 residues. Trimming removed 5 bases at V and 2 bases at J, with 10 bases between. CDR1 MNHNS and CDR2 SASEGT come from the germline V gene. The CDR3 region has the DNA TGTGCCAGCAGTACCGGGCCAGGCAATCAGCCCCAGCATTTT. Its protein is CASSTGPGNQPQHF.

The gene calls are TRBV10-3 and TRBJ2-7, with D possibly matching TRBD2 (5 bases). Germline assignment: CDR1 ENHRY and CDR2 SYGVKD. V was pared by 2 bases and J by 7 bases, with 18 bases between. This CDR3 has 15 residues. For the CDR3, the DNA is TGTGCCATCAGTGAGCCTCTGACCGATCCGGGGGAGCAGTACTTC. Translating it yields CAISEPLTDPGEQYF.

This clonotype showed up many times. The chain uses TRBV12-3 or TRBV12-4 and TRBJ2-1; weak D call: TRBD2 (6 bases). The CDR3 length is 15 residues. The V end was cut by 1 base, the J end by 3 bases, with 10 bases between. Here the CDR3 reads CASSLDGRSYNEQFF. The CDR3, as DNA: TGTGCCAGCAGTTTAGACGGGAGAAGCTACAATGAGCAGTTCTTC.

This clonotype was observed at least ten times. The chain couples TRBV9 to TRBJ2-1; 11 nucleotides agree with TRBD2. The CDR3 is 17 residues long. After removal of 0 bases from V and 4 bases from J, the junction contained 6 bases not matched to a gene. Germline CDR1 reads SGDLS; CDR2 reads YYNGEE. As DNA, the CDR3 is TGTGCCAGCAGCGTAGGATTGATAGCGGGAGGGTACAATGAGCAGTTCTTC. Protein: CASSVGLIAGGYNEQFF.

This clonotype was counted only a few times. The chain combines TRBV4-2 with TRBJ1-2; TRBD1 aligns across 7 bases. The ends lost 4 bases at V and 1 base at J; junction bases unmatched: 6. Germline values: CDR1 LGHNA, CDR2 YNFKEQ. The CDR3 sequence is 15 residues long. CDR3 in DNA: TGTGCCAGCAGCCCCGAACGGGACAGTAACTATGGCTACACCTTC. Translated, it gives CASSPERDSNYGYTF.

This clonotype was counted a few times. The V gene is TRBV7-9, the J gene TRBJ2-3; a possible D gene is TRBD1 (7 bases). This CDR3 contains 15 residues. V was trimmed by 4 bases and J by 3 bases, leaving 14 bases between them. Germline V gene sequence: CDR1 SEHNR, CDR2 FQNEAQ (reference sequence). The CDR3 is CASSSMTGRTDTQYF. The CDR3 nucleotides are TGTGCCAGCAGCTCCATGACAGGGAGGACAGATACGCAGTATTTT.

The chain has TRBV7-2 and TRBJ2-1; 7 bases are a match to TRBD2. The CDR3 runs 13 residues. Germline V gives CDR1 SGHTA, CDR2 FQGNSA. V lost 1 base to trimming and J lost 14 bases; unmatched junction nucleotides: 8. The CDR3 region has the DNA TGTGCCAGCAGCTTAGGATGGACTAGGTTCAAGTTCTTC. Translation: CASSLGWTRFKFF. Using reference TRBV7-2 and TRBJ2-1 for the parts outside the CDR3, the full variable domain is GAGVSQSPSNKVTEKGKDVELRCDPISGHTALYWYRQSLGQGLEFLIYFQGNSAPDKSGLPSDRFSAERTGGSVSTLTIQRTQQEDSAVYLCASSLGWTRFKFFGPGTRLTVL.

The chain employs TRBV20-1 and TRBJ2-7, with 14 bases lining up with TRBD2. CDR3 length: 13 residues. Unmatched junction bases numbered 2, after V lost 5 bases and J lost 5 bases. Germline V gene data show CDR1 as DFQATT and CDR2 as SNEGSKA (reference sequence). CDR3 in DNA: TGCAGTGCTTGGGGACTAGCGGGAGACGAGCAGTACTTC. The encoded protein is CSAWGLAGDEQYF.

The CDR3 reads CASSRVQGAGTGELFF. Written as DNA, the CDR3 is TGCGCCAGCAGCCGCGTACAGGGGGCTGGCACCGGGGAGCTGTTTTTT. The chain combines TRBV4-1 with TRBJ2-2; 9 nucleotides align to TRBD1. Germline trimming cut 4 bases from V and 4 bases from J; bases unmatched to any gene: 7. CDR3 size: 16 residues. Germline V gene sequence: CDR1 MGHRA, CDR2 YSYEKL.

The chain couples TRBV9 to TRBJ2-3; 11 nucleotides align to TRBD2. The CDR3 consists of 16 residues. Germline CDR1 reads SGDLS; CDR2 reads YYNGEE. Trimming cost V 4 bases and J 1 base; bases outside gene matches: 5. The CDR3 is CASSQGLAERTDTQYF. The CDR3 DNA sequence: TGTGCCAGCAGCCAGGGACTAGCGGAGCGCACAGATACGCAGTATTTT.

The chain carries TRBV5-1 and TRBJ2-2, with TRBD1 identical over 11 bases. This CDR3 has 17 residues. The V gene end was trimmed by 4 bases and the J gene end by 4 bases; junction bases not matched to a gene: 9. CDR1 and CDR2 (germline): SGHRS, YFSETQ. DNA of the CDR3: TGCGCCAGCAGCCTTCGAGGACAGGGGGCGGTCACCGGGGAGCTGTTTTTT. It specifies CASSLRGQGAVTGELFF. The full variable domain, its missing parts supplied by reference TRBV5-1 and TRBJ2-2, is KAGVTQTPRYLIKTRGQQVTLSCSPISGHRSVSWYQQTPGQGLQFLFEYFSETQRNKGNFPGRFSGRQFSNSRSEMNVSTLELGDSALYLCASSLRGQGAVTGELFFGEGSRLTVL.

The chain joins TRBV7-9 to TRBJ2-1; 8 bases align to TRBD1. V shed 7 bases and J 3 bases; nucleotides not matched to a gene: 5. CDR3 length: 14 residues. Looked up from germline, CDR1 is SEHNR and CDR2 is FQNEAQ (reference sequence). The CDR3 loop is CASTRGTGYNEQFF. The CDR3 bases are TGTGCCAGCACCCGGGGGACAGGCTACAATGAGCAGTTCTTC.

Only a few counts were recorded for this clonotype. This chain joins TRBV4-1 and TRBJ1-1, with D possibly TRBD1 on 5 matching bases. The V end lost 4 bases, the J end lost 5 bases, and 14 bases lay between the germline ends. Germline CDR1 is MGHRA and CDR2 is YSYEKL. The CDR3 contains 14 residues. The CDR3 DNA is TGCGCCAGCAGCCCTCTAGGGGAAGGAACTGAAGCTTTCTTT. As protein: CASSPLGEGTEAFF.

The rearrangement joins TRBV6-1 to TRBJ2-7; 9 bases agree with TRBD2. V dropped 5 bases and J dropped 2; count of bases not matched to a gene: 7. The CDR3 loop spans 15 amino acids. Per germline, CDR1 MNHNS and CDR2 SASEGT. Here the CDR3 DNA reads TGTGCCAGCAGTCTGACGAGCGGGAGGCCCTACGAGCAGTACTTC. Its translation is CASSLTSGRPYEQYF.

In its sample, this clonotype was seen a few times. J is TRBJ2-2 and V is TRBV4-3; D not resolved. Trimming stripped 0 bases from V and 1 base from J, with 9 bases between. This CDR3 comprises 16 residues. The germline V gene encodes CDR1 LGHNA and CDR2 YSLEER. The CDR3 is CASSQEGFLNTGELFF. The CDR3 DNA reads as TGCGCCAGCAGCCAAGAGGGGTTCCTGAACACCGGGGAGCTGTTTTTT.

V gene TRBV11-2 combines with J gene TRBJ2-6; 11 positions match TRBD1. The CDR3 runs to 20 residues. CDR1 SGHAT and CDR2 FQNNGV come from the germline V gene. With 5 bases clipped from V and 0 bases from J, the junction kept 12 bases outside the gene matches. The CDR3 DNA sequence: TGTGCCAGCAGCCTAAACCCCTGGGGACAGGGGGGCTCTGGGGCCAACGTCCTGACTTTC. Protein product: CASSLNPWGQGGSGANVLTF.